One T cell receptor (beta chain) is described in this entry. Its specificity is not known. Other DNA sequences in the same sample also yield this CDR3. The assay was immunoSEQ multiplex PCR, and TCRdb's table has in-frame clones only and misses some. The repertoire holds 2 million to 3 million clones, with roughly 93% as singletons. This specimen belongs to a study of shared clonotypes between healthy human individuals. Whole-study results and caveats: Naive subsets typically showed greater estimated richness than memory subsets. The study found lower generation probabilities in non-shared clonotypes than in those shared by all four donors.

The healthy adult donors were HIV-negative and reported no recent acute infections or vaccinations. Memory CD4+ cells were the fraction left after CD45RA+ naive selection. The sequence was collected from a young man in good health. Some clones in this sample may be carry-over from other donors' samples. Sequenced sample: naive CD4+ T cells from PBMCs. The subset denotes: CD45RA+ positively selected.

The DNA of the CDR3 is TGTGCCAGCAGTTACCTCGGGGGTTCCTACGAGCAGTACTTC. This gives the protein CASSYLGGSYEQYF. The V call is TRBV6-5, the J call TRBJ2-7, with D tentatively TRBD2 (6 bases). CDR1 and CDR2 (germline): MNHEY, SVGAGI. CDR3 length: 14 amino acids. The V gene lost 2 bases and the J gene lost 1 base, with 9 bases spanning the gap.